The rows below give T cell receptor beta chains drawn from one sample of a study of TIL therapy for anti-PD-1-resistant metastatic lung cancer. Here immunoSEQ multiplex PCR was the method, and the copy in TCRdb shows in-frame clones only, minus some. The sample lists more than 50,000 clones, 80% to 90% occurring once. The starting material was blood, obtained at baseline. The receptor source for this set is a person between 25 and 79 years old with non-small cell lung cancer. The CDR3 runs from the conserved cysteine through the conserved F or W. The D gene is left open where the match is weak. Where a row states a size, it is once, few, many or the class of an expanded clone; other rows omit it.

size | D | J | length | V | CDR3
. | . | TRBJ2-7 | 13 | TRBV19 | CASSIVSGNEQYF
. | . | TRBJ2-1 | 16 | TRBV10-2 | CASSELVSTPAGEQFF
few | . | TRBJ1-5 | 11 | TRBV30 | CAWGKGRPQHF
once | . | TRBJ1-2 | 15 | TRBV5-6 | CASSPQRAGDYGYTF
. | TRBD2 | TRBJ2-1 | 17 | TRBV18 | CASSPQEGGSSYNEQFF
. | TRBD2 | TRBJ2-7 | 14 | TRBV6-5 | CASSSPGGSYEQYF
. | . | TRBJ2-1 | 15 | TRBV2 | CASSEMGSRGNEQFF
. | . | TRBJ2-2 | 13 | TRBV24-1 | CATRGQNTGELFF
. | . | TRBJ1-2 | 11 | TRBV30 | CAWGVVNGYTF
. | . | TRBJ1-2 | 15 | TRBV6-1 | CASSEEESTGDGYTF
. | . | TRBJ1-1 | 15 | TRBV15 | CATSRDRSGGTEAFF
once | . | TRBJ1-6 | 13 | TRBV6-5 | CASSSREGSPLHF
. | . | TRBJ1-2 | 13 | TRBV27 | CASSLAGSVGYTF
. | . | TRBJ1-1 | 13 | TRBV28 | CASSLPTGSEAFF
. | TRBD1 | TRBJ1-2 | 13 | TRBV6-5 | CASSRDREAGYTF
. | TRBD2 | TRBJ2-4 | 16 | TRBV19 | CASSGGAGGTKNIQYF
. | . | TRBJ2-7 | 12 | TRBV6-6 | CASSPTGYEQYF
. | . | TRBJ2-7 | 12 | TRBV3-1/TRBV3-2 | CASSQVREEQYF
. | . | TRBJ1-3 | 15 | TRBV6-5 | CASRPPDSRRNTIYF
once | . | TRBJ1-4 | 16 | TRBV28 | CASGRAGETSEEKLFF
. | TRBD1 | TRBJ1-2 | 16 | TRBV9 | CASSPRLDRGGEGYTF
. | . | TRBJ2-1 | 11 | TRBV29-1 | CSVLSYNEQFF
. | . | TRBJ2-5 | 13 | TRBV27 | CASSQRLGETQYF
once | . | TRBJ1-2 | 15 | TRBV9 | CASSVGGRGFAGYTF
. | . | TRBJ2-4 | 12 | TRBV6-2/TRBV6-3 | CASSSGVGIQYF
once | . | TRBJ1-2 | 14 | TRBV5-1 | CASSSLSGAYGYTF
. | TRBD2 | TRBJ2-1 | 17 | TRBV28 | CASSKTGGLAGVNEQFF
. | . | TRBJ1-2 | 14 | TRBV5-1 | CASSLEGKGSGYTF